This T cell receptor beta chain was sequenced for a study of glioma-infiltrating T cells. Findings and caveats of the study: Tissue-blood divergence was below expectation in non-neoplastic patients, above in gliomas. Very few CDR3 sequences were shared between tissue and blood.

Many counts were recorded for this clonotype. Its target is not known. Using RNA template, CDR3s of TCR alpha and beta were amplified with iRepertoire arm-PCR. TCRdb re-derived calls from the multiplex PCR reads in MiXCR, one entry per CDR3 protein. The data contain 100,000 to 150,000 distinct CDR3 sequences, 20% to 25% of them singletons. The germline V gene has CDR1 MNHNS and CDR2 SASEGT. Trimming cost V 5 bases and J 0 bases; bases outside gene matches: 3. The CDR3 is made up of 14 amino acids. The rearrangement links TRBV6-1 to TRBJ1-1, with TRBD1 matching 7 bases. The TCR originated in a human donor with low-grade glioma or glioblastoma, undergoing nonglioma brain surgery, or in good health (not recorded which). Specimen: glioma tissue, nonneoplastic brain tissue, or PBMCs (not recorded which). The CDR3 loop reads CASSTGQVNTEAFF. The DNA of the CDR3 is TGTGCCAGCAGTACCGGACAGGTGAACACTGAAGCTTTCTTT.